This paragraph reports one TCR beta chain. The specificity of this receptor is unknown. Qualities for individual bases were not recorded, and no much larger clone is one base off. The sample is drawn from a study of naive and memory T cell subsets (dated by TCRdb to 2016 to 2017). Turning to the overall study: An open-source, UMI-based TCR alpha and beta sequencing pipeline was applied to sorted naive and memory peripheral blood T cell subsets. The functional CMV T cell responses agreed completely with IgG serology results. RNA was DNase-treated and reverse transcribed with TCR constant-region primers, mostly using SuperScript III.

The CDR3 goes from the cysteine to the phenylalanine over 15 residues. Solely the CDR3 DNA is kept, with 45 bases framed from the first base. A distance of 12 bases separates the germline ends of V and J, which lose 1 base and 3 bases respectively. CDR1 is given as SGHAT and CDR2 as FQDESV, both from the germline V gene (reference sequence). The paper as a whole reports these results and caveats: After error correction, over 90% of naive TCR sequences appeared only once, giving much steeper abundance distributions than memory subsets. A power law was followed by TCR abundance, with an exponent that differed between naive and memory subsets but was consistent across the three individuals. The repertoire findings for the naive and memory subsets could not be validated, as no ground truth was available. Single alpha or beta chain sequences, rather than paired alpha/beta receptors, were used to define clonotypes. Gini index rose and Shannon and inverse Simpson diversity fell from naive through CM, EM and EMRA in both CD4 and CD8 cells. RNA-based TCR counts may be influenced by expression changes linked to T cell activation and differentiation. A few larger clonotypes were present in naive repertoires, especially CD8 naive repertoires, and these clonotypes were possibly memory cells re-expressing CD45RA.

Library preparation employed UMI-ligation and nested PCR. An equimolar mix of two oligonucleotides covering both TRBC1 and TRBC2 was used as the beta constant-region primer. The ligated cDNA went through four rounds of PCR with nested alpha and beta constant-region primers together with the SP2 primer. A single-stranded oligonucleotide carrying the SP2 primer and a 12-nucleotide UMI was ligated to the 3' end of the cDNA by T4 RNA ligase 1. Incubation of the ligation reaction lasted about 20-25 hours at 16 degrees C. PCR2 was typically performed as a SYBR Green qPCR and was stopped at a predetermined threshold so that over-amplification was prevented. Every purification after the first one was done using Agencourt AMPure XP magnetic beads. Library quantification was done by Qubit, followed by a TapeStation check on which the main peak was expected at around 650 bp. The pooled libraries were sequenced on an Illumina MiSeq using v2 2x251 paired-end kits, which usually yielded roughly 0.85-2.2 million reads per sample. Each sample's library went into the pool at about 4.1 nM, and about 4.5-7% PhiX was added to help with cluster recognition. The original methods were these. FASTQ reads processed by Demultiplexor were assigned V and J genes by Decombinator through tag matching that tolerated a single base-pair mismatch. UMIs were used by Collapsinator to correct both sequencing errors and frequency errors arising from PCR heterogeneity. CDR3Translator translated TCRs and extracted CDR3s from the conserved cysteine to the FGXG phenylalanine, flagging non-productive sequences. Gini, Shannon entropy and inverse Simpson indices were calculated on repertoires that had been subsampled to equal numbers of UMI-defined TCRs. Within the linear range, a power law was fitted by maximum likelihood to the distributions of clonotype abundance. On one naive CD8 sample, the pipeline and MIGEC gave similar UMI counts, unique TCR numbers and clonal distributions. In one analysis, naive TCRs also found in any memory subset of the same donor were removed from the naive repertoire. A set of 7,322 CMV-associated CDR3 sequences, compiled from VDJdb and a published dataset, was used to search the repertoires. TCRdb's own reprocessing of the public reads used fastp at Q25 and MiXCR and kept productive beta chains. Entries are consolidated by CDR3 protein sequence, retaining the most common genes and DNA. The V and J calls shown here were made by TCRdb, not taken from the authors' results. For this sample the table gives more than 95,000 distinct CDR3 sequences, of which 14% were detected only once. The ten largest clones represent 2.8% of the sample.

From the second PCR step on, the TCR alpha and beta chain libraries were amplified in separate reactions. The CMV status of each donor was determined by measuring IFNgamma production from CD4+ T cells after fresh PBMCs had been stimulated overnight with CMV viral lysate. CD4 T cells were positively selected with Miltenyi beads, followed by positive selection of CD8 T cells from the CD4-negative fraction. Cells stained for CD3, CD4, CD8, CD45RA, CD27 and a live/dead dye were sorted on a BD Aria II into four subsets by CD45RA and CD27. Blood was obtained from a few healthy volunteers, and the blood from each volunteer was fractionated into CD4 and CD8 T cells and subsequently into four differentiation subsets. Approximately 120 ml of peripheral blood was collected from each donor, and PBMC were isolated by Ficoll-Paque PLUS density-gradient centrifugation. The sorted cells were lysed in RLT buffer, after which RNA was extracted using a Qiagen RNeasy kit and kept at -80 degrees C.

The source of this sequence is a human donor in good health. Source material: naive CD8+ T cells from blood. The cell subset or site label corresponds to: naive T cells, CD45RA high CD27+. The rearrangement combines TRBV11-1 with TRBJ1-1; TRBD1 is possibly the D segment (6 matching bases). The CDR3 region: CASSLETGGYTEAFF. The DNA sequence is TGTGCCAGCAGCTTAGAGACAGGAGGGTACACTGAAGCTTTCTTT. The CDR3 plus the reference TRBV11-1 and TRBJ1-1 genes for the other parts give the full variable domain: EAEVAQSPRYKITEKSQAVAFWCDPISGHATLYWYRQILGQGPELLVQFQDESVVDDSQLPKDRFSAERLKGVDSTLKIQPAELGDSAMYLCASSLETGGYTEAFFGQGTRLTVV.